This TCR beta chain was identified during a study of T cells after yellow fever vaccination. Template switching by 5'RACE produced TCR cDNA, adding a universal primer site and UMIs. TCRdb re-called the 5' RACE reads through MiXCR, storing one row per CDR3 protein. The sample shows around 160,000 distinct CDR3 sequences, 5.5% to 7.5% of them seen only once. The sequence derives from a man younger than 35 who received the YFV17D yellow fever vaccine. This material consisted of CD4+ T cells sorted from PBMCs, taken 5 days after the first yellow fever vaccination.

The CDR3 loop is CASSPKRGLAYNEQFF. The CDR3 coding sequence is TGTGCCAGCTCACCAAAGCGCGGACTGGCATACAATGAGCAGTTCTTC. This chain links TRBV18 with TRBJ2-1; D perhaps matches TRBD2 (5 bases). Deletions cut 2 bases from V and 4 bases from J, with 15 bases between. The CDR3 has 16 residues. The germline gives CDR1 KGHSH, CDR2 LQKENI. Filled out from reference TRBV18 and TRBJ2-1, the complete variable domain reads NAGVMQNPRHLVRRRGQEARLRCSPMKGHSHVYWYRQLPEEGLKFMVYLQKENIIDESGMPKERFSAEFPKEGPSILRIQQVVRGDSAAYFCASSPKRGLAYNEQFFGPGTRLTVL.